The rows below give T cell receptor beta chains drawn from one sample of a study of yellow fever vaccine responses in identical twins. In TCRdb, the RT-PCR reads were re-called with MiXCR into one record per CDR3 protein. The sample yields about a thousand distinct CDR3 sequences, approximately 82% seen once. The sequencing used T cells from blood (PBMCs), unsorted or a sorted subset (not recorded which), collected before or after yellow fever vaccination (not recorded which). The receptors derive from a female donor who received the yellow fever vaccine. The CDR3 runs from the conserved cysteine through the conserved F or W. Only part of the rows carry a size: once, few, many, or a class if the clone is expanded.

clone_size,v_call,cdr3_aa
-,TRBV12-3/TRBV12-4,CASSFGGGAHNEQFF
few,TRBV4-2,CASAGQGRDEQFF
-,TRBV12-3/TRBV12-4,CASSTPGQANQETQYF
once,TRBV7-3,CASSLNQWPYNEQFF
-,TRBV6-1,CASSEASGANVLTF
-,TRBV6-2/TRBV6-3,CASSSGTSYNEQFF
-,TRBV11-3,CARERDRSNYGYTF
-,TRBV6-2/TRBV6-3,CASSYSPWTGLGDTQYF
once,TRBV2,CASSERVAGETQYF
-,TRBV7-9,CASNTVSSYEQYF
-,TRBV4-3,CASSQEAESEAFF
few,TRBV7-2,CASSLVARTNEQFF
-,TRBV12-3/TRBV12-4,CASTTGTVNSPLHF
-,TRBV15,CATSRARGTRDTGELFF
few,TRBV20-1,CSAHSVGGQPQHF
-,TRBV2,CASRQGWNTEAFF
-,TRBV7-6,CASSLALAPYEQYF
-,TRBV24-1,CATPDRCGTNEKLFF
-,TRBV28,CASSFGSGRASSYEQYF
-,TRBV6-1,CASSPQGIYGYTF
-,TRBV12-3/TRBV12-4,CASSIAGHSGANVLTF
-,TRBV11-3,CASSLGASDTQYF
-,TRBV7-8,CASGQNTGELFF
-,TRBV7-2,CASSRPGDQPQHF
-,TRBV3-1,CASSHVGGDGYTF
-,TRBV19,CASSHIAGGHNEQFF
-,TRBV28,CASSFRASALSYEQYF
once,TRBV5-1,CASSSDRVGTGELFF
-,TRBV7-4,CASSPGQALGGNQPQHF
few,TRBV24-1,CATSGTPRDSPNEQFF
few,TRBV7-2,CASSRDRGYEQYF
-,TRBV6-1,CASSPRGYSNQPQHF
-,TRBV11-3,CASSFVADRGYEQYF
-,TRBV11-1,CASSLAGAKETQYF
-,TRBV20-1,CSAPRDGDSNIQYF
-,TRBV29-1,CSVDSGGTDTQYF
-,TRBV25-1,CASSGSGALADEQYF
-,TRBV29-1,CSAQGSRQETQYF